These T cell receptor beta chains were read from a single sample in a study of identical twins. TCRdb reprocessed the 5' RACE reads via MiXCR and lists one record per CDR3 protein. The sample holds approximately 690,000 distinct CDR3 sequences, approximately 6.1% seen once. Sequenced material: naive T cells sorted from blood. These receptors came from a man in his late teens or twenties in good health. Each CDR3 is given with its conserved first and last residue. D genes are given only for firm matches. Expanded clones are given a class, and other clones once, few, many or no size at all.

>TRBJ1-1|TRBV6-5|TRBD1|15|-
CASSWGQVSNTEAFF
TGTGCCAGCAGTTGGGGACAGGTTTCGAACACTGAAGCTTTCTTT
>TRBJ1-1|TRBV6-1|-|13|-
CASSPDQGREAFF
TGTGCCAGCAGTCCGGACCAGGGGAGAGAAGCTTTCTTT
>TRBJ2-5|TRBV20-1|-|12|few
CSAAPGMETQYF
TGCAGTGCGGCACCGGGGATGGAGACCCAGTACTTC
>TRBJ2-3|TRBV20-1|-|15|-
CSARSTSESTDTQYF
TGCAGTGCTAGGTCGACTAGTGAAAGCACAGATACGCAGTATTTT
>TRBJ2-1|TRBV10-3|-|17|many
CAISENPLQRAYNEQFF
TGTGCCATCAGTGAGAACCCCCTTCAGCGCGCCTACAATGAGCAGTTCTTC
>TRBJ1-1|TRBV10-3|-|14|many
CAISHTGIVTEAFF
TGTGCCATCAGTCATACAGGGATCGTCACTGAAGCTTTCTTT
>TRBJ2-1|TRBV24-1|TRBD1|16|many
CATSDLTGQGYNEQFF
TGTGCCACCAGTGATTTGACCGGACAGGGATACAATGAGCAGTTCTTC
>TRBJ2-2|TRBV7-8|-|16|few
CASSSPGTSNTGELFF
TGTGCCAGCAGCTCACCCGGGACATCGAACACCGGGGAGCTGTTTTTT
>TRBJ1-1|TRBV7-6|-|14|-
CASSAPGRDTEAFF
TGTGCCAGCAGCGCCCCAGGGAGGGACACTGAAGCTTTCTTT
>TRBJ1-3|TRBV4-2|-|17|few
CASSQERTHGSGNTIYF
TGTGCCAGCAGCCAAGAACGAACACACGGCTCTGGAAACACCATATATTTT
>TRBJ2-1|TRBV28|-|16|-
CASSPLWSGTYNEQFF
TGTGCCAGCAGTCCTCTATGGTCCGGGACCTACAATGAGCAGTTCTTC
>TRBJ2-1|TRBV27|-|15|few
CASTLKGERWNEQFF
TGTGCCAGCACCCTTAAGGGAGAGAGGTGGAATGAGCAGTTCTTC
>TRBJ2-7|TRBV12-3/TRBV12-4|TRBD2|16|-
CASSLISGASSYEQYF
TGTGCCAGCAGTTTGATCAGCGGGGCGAGCTCCTACGAGCAGTACTTC
>TRBJ2-7|TRBV7-2|-|15|few
CASSEKRGGSAEQYF
TGTGCCAGCAGCGAAAAGAGGGGCGGTTCGGCCGAGCAGTACTTC
>TRBJ1-2|TRBV18|-|15|-
CASSPSGTPSWGYTF
TGTGCCAGCTCACCCTCCGGGACCCCTAGCTGGGGCTACACCTTC
>TRBJ2-1|TRBV24-1|-|16|few
CATSEDTLRSYNEQFF
TGTGCCACCAGTGAGGACACCCTACGGTCCTACAATGAGCAGTTCTTC
>TRBJ1-2|TRBV27|TRBD1|16|many
CASSLEPDRGLYGYTF
TGTGCCAGCAGTTTAGAACCGGACAGGGGGCTCTATGGCTACACCTTC
>TRBJ2-5|TRBV20-1|-|13|many
CSAPYSRQETQYF
TGCAGTGCCCCCTACTCGCGCCAAGAGACCCAGTACTTC
>TRBJ2-3|TRBV3-1|TRBD1|17|many
CASSQEAGQGASDTQYF
TGTGCCAGCAGCCAAGAAGCCGGGCAGGGGGCGTCGGATACGCAGTATTTT
>TRBJ2-1|TRBV6-2/TRBV6-3|TRBD1|16|few
CASSSLGTGGFNEQFF
TGTGCCAGCAGTTCTTTGGGGACAGGGGGCTTCAATGAGCAGTTCTTC
>TRBJ2-3|TRBV28|TRBD1|14|many
CASRKQGAGDTQYF
TGTGCCAGCAGGAAACAGGGGGCTGGAGATACGCAGTATTTT
>TRBJ2-7|TRBV28|-|14|few
CASKLSQDYYEQYF
TGTGCCAGCAAACTCTCACAGGATTACTACGAGCAGTACTTC
>TRBJ2-3|TRBV4-2|TRBD2|16|few
CASSQDTSGSTDTQYF
TGTGCCAGCAGCCAAGACACTAGCGGAAGCACAGATACGCAGTATTTT
>TRBJ1-1|TRBV29-1|-|14|many
CSADRRGENTEAFF
TGCAGCGCCGACAGGCGAGGGGAAAACACTGAAGCTTTCTTT
>TRBJ1-5|TRBV20-1|-|16|few
CSASRDKQRPYQPQHF
TGCAGTGCTAGTAGGGACAAACAGAGACCTTATCAGCCCCAGCATTTT
>TRBJ2-3|TRBV7-3|TRBD2|15|-
CASSLTGLGTDTQYF
TGTGCCAGCAGCTTAACGGGACTAGGAACAGATACGCAGTATTTT
>TRBJ1-3|TRBV27|-|14|many
CASSATDSGNTIYF
TGTGCCAGCAGTGCGACAGACTCGGGAAACACCATATATTTT
>TRBJ2-1|TRBV30|TRBD2|12|-
CAWRGLAYEQFF
TGTGCCTGGAGGGGACTAGCCTATGAGCAGTTCTTC
>TRBJ2-3|TRBV20-1|-|12|many
CSAYTGRGTQYF
TGCAGTGCTTATACCGGGAGAGGTACGCAGTATTTT
>TRBJ2-1|TRBV7-3|TRBD2|15|-
CASSLISGRDNEQFF
TGTGCCAGCAGCTTAATTAGCGGGAGGGACAATGAGCAGTTCTTC
>TRBJ2-2|TRBV28|TRBD1|15|few
CASKKTGVDTGELFF
TGTGCCAGCAAAAAAACAGGGGTGGACACCGGGGAGCTGTTTTTT
>TRBJ2-7|TRBV29-1|TRBD2|12|many
CSVVEGAGEQYF
TGCAGCGTTGTGGAGGGAGCGGGGGAGCAGTACTTC
>TRBJ2-7|TRBV5-1|-|17|many
CASSLSRDTYSAYEQYF
TGCGCCAGCAGCTTGAGTCGGGATACGTATTCGGCCTACGAGCAGTACTTC
>TRBJ2-1|TRBV3-1|-|18|many
CASSQVVVITSSYNEQFF
TGTGCCAGCAGCCAAGTGGTCGTAATAACAAGTTCCTACAATGAGCAGTTCTTC
>TRBJ1-1|TRBV20-1|-|14|many
CSARDINGNTEAFF
TGCAGTGCTAGAGATATAAACGGGAACACTGAAGCTTTCTTT
>TRBJ2-4|TRBV18|-|15|many
CASSPGKGSGNIQYF
TGTGCCAGCTCACCGGGTAAGGGGTCTGGAAACATTCAGTACTTC
>TRBJ1-1|TRBV18|-|14|many
CASSPRGPEQRAFF
TGTGCCAGCTCACCACGGGGCCCTGAGCAAAGGGCTTTCTTT
>TRBJ2-7|TRBV7-2|-|14|-
CASSFQGSSYEQYF
TGTGCCAGCAGCTTCCAGGGGAGCTCCTACGAGCAGTACTTC
>TRBJ2-5|TRBV5-5|-|12|-
CASTWGQETQYF
TGTGCCAGCACCTGGGGTCAAGAGACCCAGTACTTC
>TRBJ2-7|TRBV27|TRBD1|13|many
CASSLRDSYEQYF
TGTGCCAGCAGTCTCCGGGACAGCTACGAGCAGTACTTC
>TRBJ2-3|TRBV5-1|-|15|-
CASSFTGTYTDTQYF
TGCGCCAGCAGCTTTACCGGGACCTACACAGATACGCAGTATTTT
>TRBJ2-2|TRBV27|-|16|-
CASTPYGISNTGELFF
TGTGCCAGCACCCCTTACGGGATCTCGAACACCGGGGAGCTGTTTTTT
>TRBJ2-7|TRBV15|-|14|-
CATRGGESSYEQYF
TGTGCCACCAGAGGGGGGGAAAGCTCCTACGAGCAGTACTTC
>TRBJ1-2|TRBV10-3|TRBD1|15|many
CAISDPGQGNYGYTF
TGTGCCATCAGTGACCCCGGACAGGGAAACTATGGCTACACCTTC
>TRBJ2-3|TRBV7-9|-|16|few
CASSSEGGTRTDTQYF
TGTGCCAGCAGCTCCGAGGGGGGTACACGGACAGATACGCAGTATTTT
>TRBJ1-1|TRBV7-9|-|16|many
CASSLEGGVSNTEAFF
TGTGCCAGCAGCTTAGAAGGTGGGGTCTCGAACACTGAAGCTTTCTTT
>TRBJ2-2|TRBV5-6|TRBD2|14|many
CASSWGLAPRELFF
TGTGCCAGCAGCTGGGGACTAGCTCCCCGGGAGCTGTTTTTT
>TRBJ2-7|TRBV5-1|TRBD1|15|many
CASSLNRGPFAEQYF
TGCGCCAGCAGCTTAAACAGGGGGCCCTTCGCTGAGCAGTACTTC
>TRBJ1-4|TRBV5-1|TRBD1|16|many
CASSAGQDPFNEKLFF
TGCGCCAGCAGCGCCGGACAGGACCCATTTAATGAAAAACTGTTTTTT
>TRBJ2-4|TRBV5-1|TRBD1|18|-
CASSLRDRGLLGVNIQYF
TGCGCCAGCAGCCTCCGGGACAGGGGGCTCTTAGGCGTAAACATTCAGTACTTC